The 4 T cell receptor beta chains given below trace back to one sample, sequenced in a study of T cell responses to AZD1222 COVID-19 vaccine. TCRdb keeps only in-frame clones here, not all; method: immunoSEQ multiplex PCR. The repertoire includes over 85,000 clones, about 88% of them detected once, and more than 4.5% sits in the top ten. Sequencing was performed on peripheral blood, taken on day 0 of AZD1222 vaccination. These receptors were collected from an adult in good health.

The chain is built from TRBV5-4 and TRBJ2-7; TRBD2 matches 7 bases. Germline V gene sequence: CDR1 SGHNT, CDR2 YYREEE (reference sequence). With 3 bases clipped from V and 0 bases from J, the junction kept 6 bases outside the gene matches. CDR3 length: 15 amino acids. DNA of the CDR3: TGTGCCAGCAGCTCCCTATCTAGCGGCTCCTACGAGCAGTACTTC. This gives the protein CASSSLSSGSYEQYF.

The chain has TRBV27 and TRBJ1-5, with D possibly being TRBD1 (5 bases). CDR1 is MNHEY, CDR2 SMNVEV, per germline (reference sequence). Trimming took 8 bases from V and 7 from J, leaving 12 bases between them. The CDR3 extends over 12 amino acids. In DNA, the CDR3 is TGTGCCAGCGGGGGACCGAACCAGCCCCAGCATTTT. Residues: CASGGPNQPQHF.

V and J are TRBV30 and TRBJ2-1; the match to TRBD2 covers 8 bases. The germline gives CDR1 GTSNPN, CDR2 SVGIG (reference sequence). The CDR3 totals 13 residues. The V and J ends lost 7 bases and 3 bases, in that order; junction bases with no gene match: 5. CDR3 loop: CASQSGGYNEQFF. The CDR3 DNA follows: TGTGCCTCCCAGAGCGGGGGCTACAATGAGCAGTTCTTC.

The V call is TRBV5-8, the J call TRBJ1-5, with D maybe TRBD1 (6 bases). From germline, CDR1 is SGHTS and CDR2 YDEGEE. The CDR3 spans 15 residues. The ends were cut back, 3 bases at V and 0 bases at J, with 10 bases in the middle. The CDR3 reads CASSSGTHSNQPQHF. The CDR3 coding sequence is TGTGCCAGCAGCTCTGGGACACATAGCAATCAGCCCCAGCATTTT. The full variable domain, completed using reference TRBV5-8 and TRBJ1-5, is EAGVTQSPTHLIKTRGQQATLRCSPISGHTSVYWYQQALGLGLQFLLWYDEGEERNRGNFPPRFSGRQFPNYSSELNVNALELEDSALYLCASSSGTHSNQPQHFGDGTRLSIL.